The clone carrying this T cell receptor (beta chain) was recorded at least ten times. The target antigen is unknown. The CDR3 extends over 15 amino acids. Germline trimming cut 1 base from V and 4 bases from J; bases unmatched to any gene: 2. Germline CDR1 LNHDA, CDR2 SQIVND (reference sequence). The data derive from a study of breast tumors, draining lymph nodes, adjacent tissues. Whole-study findings and limits: Compared with lymph nodes, tumors were less diverse; compared with nontumor tissue, more. The data were judged consistent with most tumor T cells coming from lymph node and expanding in tumor. Luminal-like breast cancer showed significantly greater tumor-nontumor repertoire similarity than basal-like breast cancer did. That most tumor T cells come from lymph nodes remained unproven.

TCRdb re-analysed the multiplex PCR reads in MiXCR, keeping a single row per CDR3 protein. The profile shows over 60,000 distinct CDR3 sequences, roughly two fifths of them singletons. The clonotype was recovered from a female donor with breast cancer. Some clones in this sample may be carry-over from other donors' samples. The chain recombines TRBV19 with TRBJ2-7; 12 positions agree with TRBD2. Sequencing used breast tumor tissue. The CDR3 spells CASSIVGLAGYEQYF. The CDR3 DNA reads as TGTGCCAGTAGTATAGTGGGACTAGCGGGTTACGAGCAGTACTTC.